This passage covers 9 T cell receptor beta chains from one sample sequenced in a study of CD8 T cells in Susac syndrome. RNA, at about 0.45 to 1 ug, was reverse transcribed with random hexamers. One entry per CDR3 protein results from TCRdb running MiXCR on the immunoSEQ multiplex PCR reads. The top ten hold 0.1% of the sample, which has some 190,000 distinct CDR3 sequences, approximately 93% seen once. Sample: CD4+ T cells from PBMCs. These TCRs come from a human donor in good health.

CDR3 region: CASNGLPYGEQYV. The CDR3 nucleotides read TGTGCCAGCAACGGCCTCCCTTATGGCGAGCAGTACGTC. The rearrangement uses TRBV28 and TRBJ2-7, with D uncertain. The CDR3 covers 13 residues. From germline, CDR1 is MDHEN and CDR2 SYDVKM. Trimming shortened V by 7 bases and J by 6 bases, and 16 bases separated the two germline ends.

In DNA, the CDR3 is TGTGCCAGCAGCTTATGGGGACAGGCAAATTCACCCCTCCACTTT. Translating gives CASSLWGQANSPLHF. This chain joins TRBV5-4 and TRBJ1-6; 8 nucleotides match TRBD1. The length of the CDR3 is 15 residues. V shed 2 bases, J shed 7 bases, and the junction held 5 bases outside the gene matches. CDR1 SGHNT and CDR2 YYREEE come from the germline V gene (reference sequence).

There are a few counts of this clonotype. J is TRBJ2-5 and V is TRBV7-9; TRBD2 might be the D (6 bases). Per germline, CDR1 SEHNR and CDR2 FQNEAQ (reference sequence). The CDR3 sequence is 14 residues long. With 3 bases removed from V and 4 bases from J, the gap between germline ends came to 12 bases. CDR3 nucleotides: TGTGCCAGCAGCTTGGGCGGGACTGGAGAGACCCAGTACTTC. Translated, it gives CASSLGGTGETQYF. The whole variable domain, remainder taken from reference TRBV7-9 and TRBJ2-5, is DTGVSQNPRHKITKRGQNVTFRCDPISEHNRLYWYRQTLGQGPEFLTYFQNEAQLEKSRLLSDRFSAERPKGSFSTLEIQRTEQGDSAMYLCASSLGGTGETQYFGPGTRLLVL.

The V and J genes are TRBV7-3 and TRBJ1-2, with D tentatively TRBD1 (5 bases). Germline values: CDR1 SGHTA, CDR2 FQGTGA. This CDR3 is built from 13 residues. Trimming took off 1 base at V and 9 bases at J, with 12 bases between the two ends. CDR3 loop: CASSLSGDGRYTF. Here the CDR3 DNA reads TGTGCCAGCAGCTTAAGTGGGGACGGCCGCTACACCTTC.

CDR3 in amino acids: CASNKGGSGTEAFF. DNA for the CDR3: TGTGCCAGCAACAAGGGGGGGTCAGGCACTGAAGCTTTCTTT. The V gene is TRBV2, the J gene TRBJ1-1, with a possible D match to TRBD1 (6 bases). The CDR3 has 14 amino acids. V was cut by 7 bases and J by 4 bases, with 16 bases left in between. Germline V gives CDR1 SNHLY, CDR2 FYNNEI.

The rearrangement uses TRBV12-3 or TRBV12-4 and TRBJ1-4; 9 nucleotides align to TRBD1. The V and J ends lost 5 bases and 7 bases, in that order; junction bases with no gene match: 5. This CDR3 has 14 residues. CDR3 sequence: CASSLGQGGEKLFF. The CDR3 DNA is TGTGCCAGCAGTCTGGGACAGGGTGGTGAAAAACTGTTTTTT.

This chain uses TRBV5-4 with TRBJ2-1; 7 bases map to TRBD2. Germline loops: CDR1 SGHNT, CDR2 YYREEE (reference sequence). CDR3 length equals 15 residues. The V gene end was trimmed by 5 bases and the J gene end by 0 bases; junction bases not matched to a gene: 5. The CDR3 DNA is TGTGCCAGCAGAATCCCGGGGGGCTCCTACAATGAGCAGTTCTTC. It encodes CASRIPGGSYNEQFF.

This chain connects TRBV14 to TRBJ1-6; D gene ambiguous. CDR1 and CDR2 (germline): SGHDN, FVKESK. The CDR3 has 16 amino acids. The V gene lost 4 bases and the J gene lost 0 bases, with 10 bases spanning the gap. CDR3 DNA sequence: TGTGCCAGCAGCCTTAGGTCCCTCTCCTATAATTCACCCCTCCACTTT. It encodes CASSLRSLSYNSPLHF.

The chain recombines TRBV6-5 with TRBJ2-5; a weak D match, TRBD1 (7 bases). Trimming stripped 6 bases from V and 5 bases from J, with 10 bases between. In germline, CDR1 is MNHEY, CDR2 SVGAGI. The CDR3 is 12 amino acids. For the CDR3, the DNA is TGTGCCAGCAGACAGGGGAGGGAGACCCAGTACTTC. The encoded protein is CASRQGRETQYF.